This TCR beta chain was sequenced in a study of control samples from healthy donors and cancer patients. Profiled with immunoSEQ multiplex PCR; TCRdb holds only in-frame clones, not every one. The sample shows fewer than 200,000 clones, about 90% of them seen only once. V was trimmed by 2 bases and J by 0 bases, leaving 8 bases between them. Germline CDR1 reads MNHEY; CDR2 reads SVGAGI. The CDR3 spans 16 residues. The source is a woman in her fifties or sixties in good health. Specimen: blood. V gene TRBV6-5 combines with J gene TRBJ2-6; no firm D call. The CDR3 spells CASSYLSPSGANVLTF. In nucleotides, the CDR3 is TGTGCCAGCAGTTACCTCAGCCCCTCTGGGGCCAACGTCCTGACTTTC.